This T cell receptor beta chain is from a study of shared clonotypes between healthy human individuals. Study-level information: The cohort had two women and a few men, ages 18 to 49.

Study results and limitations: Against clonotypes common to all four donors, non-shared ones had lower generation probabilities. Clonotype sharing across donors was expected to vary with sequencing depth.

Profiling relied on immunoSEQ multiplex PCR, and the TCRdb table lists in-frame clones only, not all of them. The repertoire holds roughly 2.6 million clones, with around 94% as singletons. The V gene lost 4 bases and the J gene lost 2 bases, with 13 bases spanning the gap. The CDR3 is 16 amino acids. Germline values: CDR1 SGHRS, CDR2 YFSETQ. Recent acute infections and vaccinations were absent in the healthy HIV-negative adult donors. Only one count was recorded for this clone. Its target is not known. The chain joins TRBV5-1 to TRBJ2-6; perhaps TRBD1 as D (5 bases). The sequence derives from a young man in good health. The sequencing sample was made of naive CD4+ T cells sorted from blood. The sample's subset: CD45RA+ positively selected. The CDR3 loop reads CASSPIDRTGANVLTF. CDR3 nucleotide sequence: TGCGCCAGCAGCCCAATCGACAGAACTGGGGCCAACGTCCTGACTTTC.